The clone carrying this TCR beta chain has a handful of counts. Its antigen is undetermined. The data originate from a study of T cell repertoires in cytomegalovirus infection. Looking at the study overall: Selection of CMV epitopes for the study included recently identified HLA-C-restricted and well-studied HLA-B-restricted ones. Both CMV infection and a matching HLA type were indicated by public TCR beta signatures.

TCRdb analysed the reads with MiXCR anew, one entry per CDR3 protein. The sample lists 900,000 to 950,000 distinct CDR3 sequences, 31% occurring once. Findings and limits, study-wide: HLA-C-restricted CMV clonotypes gave the most frequent clonotype in two of eight donors. CMV carriers having the relevant HLA were flagged by cumulative public TCR beta family frequency.

Sequencing used cultured CD8+ T cells from PBMCs, obtained from culture after CMV antigen stimulation. The TCR was taken from a human donor in good health (CMV status not recorded). Some clones in this sample may be carry-over from other donors' samples.

The CDR3 bases are TGTGCCAGCAGCCCGCTATTGGGTACGCAGTATTTT. This translates into CASSPLLGTQYF. This rearrangement joins TRBV7-9 to TRBJ2-3; D not resolved. This CDR3 is built from 12 residues. The V end lost 5 bases, the J end lost 8 bases, and 11 bases lay between the germline ends. The germline V gene encodes CDR1 SEHNR and CDR2 FQNEAQ (reference sequence).